One sample yielded the 26 T cell receptor beta chains listed below, sequenced in a study of T cell responses to AZD1222 COVID-19 vaccine. Sequencing used immunoSEQ multiplex PCR; TCRdb keeps in-frame clones, though not all of them. Here the sample spans approximately 190,000 clones, 85% to 95% being singletons. Sequenced material: peripheral blood, taken on day 0 of AZD1222 vaccination. The receptors were sampled from an adult in good health.

In this sample, this clone turned up once. The chain couples TRBV10-3 to TRBJ1-2; D not resolved. With 0 bases removed from V and 8 bases from J, the gap between germline ends came to 13 bases. CDR1 and CDR2 from the germline V gene are ENHRY and SYGVKD. There are 14 residues in the CDR3. DNA for the CDR3: TGTGCCATCAGTGAGTCTACCGGCGTGGTGGGCTACACCTTC. Its protein product is CAISESTGVVGYTF.

This rearrangement joins TRBV12-3 or TRBV12-4 to TRBJ2-1, with 7 bases fitting TRBD1. The CDR3 runs 12 residues. J was trimmed by 9 bases and V by 5 bases; bases with no gene match: 4. In DNA, the CDR3 is TGTGCCAGCAGTCTAGGGGGCCGTGAGCAGTTCTTC. Translation: CASSLGGREQFF.

This clone was seen just once. The chain uses TRBV7-2 and TRBJ1-6, with D tentatively TRBD1 (5 bases). In germline, CDR1 is SGHTA, CDR2 FQGNSA. The CDR3 totals 14 residues. The V and J ends lost 5 bases and 2 bases respectively, with 7 bases between them. CDR3 nucleotide sequence: TGTGCCAGCAGCCGGGGGACCTATAATTCACCCCTCCACTTT. It codes for CASSRGTYNSPLHF. Looking up the rest from reference TRBV7-2 and TRBJ1-6 gives the full variable domain: GAGVSQSPSNKVTEKGKDVELRCDPISGHTALYWYRQSLGQGLEFLIYFQGNSAPDKSGLPSDRFSAERTGGSVSTLTIQRTQQEDSAVYLCASSRGTYNSPLHFGNGTRLTVT.

The chain uses TRBV5-1 and TRBJ2-5; TRBD1 matches at 9 bases. The CDR3 extends over 14 amino acids. Germline V gene lookup returns CDR1 SGHRS and CDR2 YFSETQ. Trimming removed 4 bases from V and 5 bases from J; junction bases left unmatched: 6. CDR3 region: CASSGDRAVETQYF. The CDR3 bases are TGCGCCAGCAGCGGGGACAGGGCGGTGGAGACCCAGTACTTC.

This chain links TRBV10-3 with TRBJ1-1; D unclear. The V end lost 6 bases, the J end lost 5 bases, and 7 bases lay between the germline ends. This CDR3 spans 11 amino acids. The germline V gene encodes CDR1 ENHRY and CDR2 SYGVKD. CDR3 region: CAIRKGTEAFF. CDR3 sequence (DNA): TGTGCCATCAGGAAAGGGACTGAAGCTTTCTTT.

The chain carries TRBV7-9 and TRBJ2-2, with 7 bases identical to TRBD2. Looked up from germline, CDR1 is SEHNR and CDR2 is FQNEAQ (reference sequence). The CDR3 loop spans 14 amino acids. After removal of 7 bases from V and 4 bases from J, the junction contained 6 bases not matched to a gene. In nucleotides, the CDR3 is TGTGCCAGCAACCGGGACTACTCCACCGGGGAGCTGTTTTTT. Translation gives CASNRDYSTGELFF.

This clone was recorded once. The chain carries TRBV7-3 and TRBJ2-3, with D possibly matching TRBD1 (6 bases). The CDR3 is made up of 14 amino acids. The V gene lost 4 bases and the J gene lost 2 bases, with 10 bases spanning the gap. Germline V gives CDR1 SGHTA, CDR2 FQGTGA. The CDR3 coding sequence is TGTGCCAGCAGCTACCAGGGGTTCACAGATACGCAGTATTTT. Amino acid sequence: CASSYQGFTDTQYF. The full variable domain, its missing parts supplied by reference TRBV7-3 and TRBJ2-3, is GAGVSQTPSNKVTEKGKYVELRCDPISGHTALYWYRQSLGQGPEFLIYFQGTGAADDSGLPNDRFFAVRPEGSVSTLKIQRTERGDSAVYLCASSYQGFTDTQYFGPGTRLTVL.

This rearrangement joins TRBV14 to TRBJ1-2; tentatively, D is TRBD1 (6 bases). From germline, CDR1 is SGHDN and CDR2 FVKESK. V shed 1 base and J shed 1 base, with 10 bases lying between them. The CDR3 runs 15 residues. CDR3 DNA sequence: TGTGCCAGCAGCCAAGGGCAGGGGCTTAACTATGGCTACACCTTC. The encoded protein is CASSQGQGLNYGYTF.

This clone was counted between two and nine times. The genes are TRBV16 and TRBJ1-5; 9 bases are shared with TRBD1. This CDR3 spans 17 amino acids. J gave up 5 bases and V 4 bases, and 12 bases lay outside the gene matches. CDR1 is KGHSY and CDR2 is FQNENV in the germline V gene. The DNA for the CDR3 is TGTGCCAGCAGCCCAGTTAATCCGGGACAGGGAGATCAGCCCCAGCATTTT. Amino acids: CASSPVNPGQGDQPQHF.

This chain connects TRBV27 to TRBJ2-7; D is tentatively TRBD1 or TRBD2 (6 bases each). The V gene lost 4 bases and the J gene lost 2 bases, with 12 bases spanning the gap. CDR3 length: 14 residues. CDR1 MNHEY and CDR2 SMNVEV come from the germline V gene (reference sequence). The CDR3 reads CASSYGGRTYEQYF. Written as DNA, the CDR3 is TGTGCCAGCAGTTACGGGGGCCGCACCTACGAGCAGTACTTC.

V usage is TRBV11-2 and J usage is TRBJ2-5; perhaps TRBD2 as D (6 bases). The V gene lost 3 bases and the J gene lost 4 bases, with 9 bases spanning the gap. Germline V lookup: CDR1 SGHAT, CDR2 FQNNGV. This CDR3 has 13 residues. CDR3: CASSFSEGETQYF. The CDR3, as DNA: TGTGCCAGCAGCTTCTCGGAGGGAGAGACCCAGTACTTC.

The chain joins TRBV12-3 or TRBV12-4 to TRBJ1-6; 8 bases are shared with TRBD1. J lost 8 bases, V lost 6 bases, and 3 bases had no gene match. This CDR3 has 13 amino acids. In DNA, the CDR3 is TGTGCCAGCAGCCTGACAGGGGATTCACCCCTCCACTTT. This sequence encodes CASSLTGDSPLHF.

The V call is TRBV7-2, the J call TRBJ1-5; 7 bases align to TRBD1. This CDR3 is 18 amino acids long. With 5 bases clipped from V and 2 bases from J, the junction kept 15 bases outside the gene matches. Germline V gene sequence: CDR1 SGHTA, CDR2 FQGNSA. CDR3 sequence: CASSPRGGGTTGNQPQHF. The DNA of the CDR3 is TGTGCCAGCAGCCCCAGAGGGGGCGGGACAACGGGCAATCAGCCCCAGCATTTT.

The chain uses TRBV7-9 and TRBJ2-5, with D possibly being TRBD2 (6 bases). CDR1 and CDR2 from the germline V gene are SEHNR and FQNEAQ (reference sequence). CDR3 length equals 17 residues. Trimming removed 5 bases at V and 1 base at J, with 20 bases between. This CDR3 reads CASSPGRGRELQETQYF. The CDR3 DNA reads as TGTGCCAGCAGCCCAGGGAGAGGGCGGGAACTCCAAGAGACCCAGTACTTC.

This chain uses TRBV6-6 with TRBJ1-4, with D possibly being TRBD1 (6 bases). Trimming took off 4 bases at V and 0 bases at J, with 12 bases between the two ends. Germline V gene sequence: CDR1 MNHNY, CDR2 SVGAGI (reference sequence). This CDR3 contains 16 residues. The CDR3 DNA sequence: TGTGCCAGCAGTTTTGGACAGAGCCCAACTAATGAAAAACTGTTTTTT. Protein sequence: CASSFGQSPTNEKLFF.

The chain links TRBV6-5 to TRBJ1-5, with no clear D. Trimming pared 2 bases from V and 1 base from J, leaving 3 bases between. The CDR3 consists of 13 residues. Germline V gene lookup returns CDR1 MNHEY and CDR2 SVGAGI. As DNA, the CDR3 is TGTGCCAGCAGTTACCTCAGCAATCAGCCCCAGCATTTT. Its protein product is CASSYLSNQPQHF.

This chain uses TRBV7-9 with TRBJ2-5, with D possibly matching TRBD2 (6 bases). CDR1 is SEHNR and CDR2 is FQNEAQ in the germline V gene (reference sequence). Deletions cut 7 bases from V and 1 base from J, with 16 bases between. The CDR3 is 15 amino acids. CDR3 region: CASTTRGDRQETQYF. DNA for the CDR3: TGTGCCAGCACCACCCGCGGGGACCGCCAAGAGACCCAGTACTTC.

V gene TRBV19 combines with J gene TRBJ1-2; 10 positions agree with TRBD1. This CDR3 has 14 residues. The junction had 4 bases not matched to a gene; V was cut back by 6 bases and J by 3 bases. Per the germline V gene, CDR1 is LNHDA and CDR2 is SQIVND (reference sequence). The chain's CDR3 is CASRGTGEDYGYTF. The DNA of the CDR3 is TGTGCCAGTAGGGGGACAGGGGAGGACTATGGCTACACCTTC.

V is TRBV10-3 and J is TRBJ1-2; no definite D call. CDR3 length: 15 amino acids. V was pared by 0 bases and J by 1 base, with 9 bases between. Germline-derived CDR1 and CDR2 are ENHRY and SYGVKD. The DNA of the CDR3 is TGTGCCATCAGTGAGTCCCGGGAGAATAACTATGGCTACACCTTC. The encoded protein is CAISESRENNYGYTF.

The genes are TRBV28 and TRBJ2-2, with D possibly matching TRBD1 (7 bases). Trimming took off 7 bases at V and 4 bases at J, with 10 bases between the two ends. Germline CDR1 and CDR2: MDHEN and SYDVKM. The CDR3 is 13 amino acids. As DNA, the CDR3 is TGTGCCAGCACGGAGGGGGCCACCGGGGAGCTGTTTTTT. It translates to CASTEGATGELFF.

The chain couples TRBV7-9 to TRBJ1-4; D remains ambiguous. The V and J ends lost 5 bases and 0 bases respectively, with 10 bases between them. Germline V gene sequence: CDR1 SEHNR, CDR2 FQNEAQ (reference sequence). CDR3 length equals 15 residues. The CDR3 nucleotides read TGTGCCAGCAGCCTCTTACAGTCAACTAATGAAAAACTGTTTTTT. Its translation: CASSLLQSTNEKLFF.

The gene calls are TRBV5-1 and TRBJ2-1, with TRBD2 matching over 7 bases. Germline CDR1 reads SGHRS; CDR2 reads YFSETQ. Trimming took 2 bases from V and 3 from J; bases not matched to a gene: 5. This CDR3 is built from 15 residues. The CDR3 sequence: CASSFGGDFYNEQFF. CDR3 DNA: TGCGCCAGCAGCTTTGGGGGGGACTTCTACAATGAGCAGTTCTTC.

The chain carries TRBV6-5 and TRBJ1-5; D uncertain. Germline-derived CDR1 and CDR2 are MNHEY and SVGAGI. V was cut by 6 bases and J by 0 bases, with 3 bases left in between. The CDR3 extends over 12 amino acids. The CDR3 DNA is TGTGCCAGCAGGTATAGCAATCAGCCCCAGCATTTT. It specifies CASRYSNQPQHF.

The chain couples TRBV6-2 or TRBV6-3 to TRBJ1-4; D is possibly TRBD1 (5 bases). CDR1 is MNHEY, CDR2 SVGEGT, per germline. Between the trimmed V and J ends, which lost 4 bases and 7 bases, there was a span of 13 bases. The CDR3 runs to 14 residues. The CDR3 DNA sequence: TGTGCCAGCAGTTGGGGCGAGGGCTCTGAAAAACTGTTTTTT. Encoded protein: CASSWGEGSEKLFF.

This clone was counted a few times. Other DNA sequences of this sample code for an identical CDR3. The chain carries TRBV18 and TRBJ1-1; D gene unclear. The V gene's germline CDR1 is KGHSH and CDR2 LQKENI. V was pared by 1 base and J by 1 base, with 7 bases between. CDR3 length: 14 residues. The CDR3 DNA follows: TGTGCCAGCTCACCACTCACGGGGAACACTGAAGCTTTCTTT. It is translated as CASSPLTGNTEAFF. Looking up the rest from reference TRBV18 and TRBJ1-1 gives the full variable domain: NAGVMQNPRHLVRRRGQEARLRCSPMKGHSHVYWYRQLPEEGLKFMVYLQKENIIDESGMPKERFSAEFPKEGPSILRIQQVVRGDSAAYFCASSPLTGNTEAFFGQGTRLTVV.

The gene calls are TRBV6-5 and TRBJ2-7; TRBD1 matches at 7 bases. Trimming cost V 5 bases and J 4 bases; bases outside gene matches: 11. This CDR3 has 15 residues. Germline loops: CDR1 MNHEY, CDR2 SVGAGI. The CDR3 loop is CASSLGEGGRYEQYF. In DNA form, the CDR3 reads TGTGCCAGCAGTCTAGGTGAAGGGGGCAGGTACGAGCAGTACTTC.